These 5 T cell receptor beta chains were sequenced from one sample in a study of long-term antiretroviral therapy in people with HIV. The libraries were made with immunoSEQ v3.0 at survey level. The table came from immunoSEQ multiplex PCR; TCRdb's copy has only in-frame clones and leaves some out. In the table there are around 28,000 clones, 85% of which are singletons. The sample in question was unsorted PBMCs, obtained 2.3 years after starting antiretroviral therapy. All receptors come from a man aged 40-50 years with HIV.

The rearrangement links TRBV7-9 to TRBJ1-2; D is unclear. Germline-derived CDR1 and CDR2 are SEHNR and FQNEAQ (reference sequence). The CDR3 runs to 15 residues. The ends were cut back, 1 base at V and 7 bases at J, with 16 bases in the middle. DNA for the CDR3: TGTGCCAGCAGCTTAGGGGTCCCGGGCCGGGGTGGCTACACCTTC. This translates into CASSLGVPGRGGYTF.

This clone was counted a single time. V usage is TRBV5-6 and J usage is TRBJ1-1; D might be TRBD1 (5 bases). V lost 5 bases and J 3 bases, leaving 20 bases between the germline ends. The CDR3 length is 16 residues. CDR1 and CDR2 from the germline V gene are SGHDT and YYEEEE. The CDR3 DNA follows: TGTGCCAGCAGGGGGGGGTTTGGGCTCGGGGACACTGAAGCTTTCTTT. Translation gives CASRGGFGLGDTEAFF.

The CDR3, as DNA: TGTGCCAGCAGAGTAGGAACAGGGGGAGGTAGCACAGATACGCAGTATTTT. It is translated as CASRVGTGGGSTDTQYF. The V call is TRBV2, the J call TRBJ2-3; 8 nucleotides agree with TRBD1. Germline loops: CDR1 SNHLY, CDR2 FYNNEI. V lost 6 bases to trimming and J lost 0 bases; unmatched junction nucleotides: 11. This CDR3 spans 17 amino acids.

The J gene is TRBJ2-2, the V gene TRBV5-4; TRBD2 is a possible D gene (6 bases). V was trimmed by 4 bases and J by 5 bases, leaving 15 bases between them. This CDR3 contains 15 residues. CDR1 is SGHNT, CDR2 YYREEE, per germline (reference sequence). The CDR3: CASSPDPAGTGELFF. The DNA for the CDR3 is TGTGCCAGCAGCCCCGACCCCGCGGGGACCGGGGAGCTGTTTTTT.

The chain joins TRBV14 to TRBJ1-2, with no clear D. The CDR3 loop spans 14 amino acids. CDR1 and CDR2 (germline): SGHDN, FVKESK. Trimming stripped 1 base from V and 2 bases from J, with 8 bases between. CDR3 residues: CASSQGGGNYGYTF. The DNA for the CDR3 is TGTGCCAGCAGCCAAGGGGGTGGGAACTATGGCTACACCTTC.